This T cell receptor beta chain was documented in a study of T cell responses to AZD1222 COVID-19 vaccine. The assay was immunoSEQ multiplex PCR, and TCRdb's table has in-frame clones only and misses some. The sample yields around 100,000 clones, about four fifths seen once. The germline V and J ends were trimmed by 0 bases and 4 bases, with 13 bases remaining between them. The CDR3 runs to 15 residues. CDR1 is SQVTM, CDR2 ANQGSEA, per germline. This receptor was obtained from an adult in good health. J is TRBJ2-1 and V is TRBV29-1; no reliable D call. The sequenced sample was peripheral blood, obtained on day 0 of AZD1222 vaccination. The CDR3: CSVEDRINWYNEQFF. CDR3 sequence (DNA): TGCAGCGTTGAAGACCGGATCAATTGGTACAATGAGCAGTTCTTC.